Listed below are T cell receptor beta chains from one sample, sequenced in a study of T cell responses to AZD1222 COVID-19 vaccine. Sequencing was performed with immunoSEQ multiplex PCR; in TCRdb, only in-frame clones are kept and a portion is missing. In the table there are about 130,000 clones, 75% to 95% of which are singletons. Sequences were derived from peripheral blood, sampled on day 0 of AZD1222 vaccination. Receptors originate from an adult in good health. Each CDR3 is given with its conserved first and last residue. The order of the fields is CDR3 DNA, CDR3 protein, J gene, clone size, V gene, D gene. A D gene is named only where the DNA matches it firmly. Not every row has a clone size; where given, it reads once, few, many or a size class.

CDR3nt: TGTGCCAGTAGGGACTGGGCAGGGGGCAATCAGCCCCAGCATTTT
CDR3aa: CASRDWAGGNQPQHF
j_gene: TRBJ1-5
abundance: -
v_gene: TRBV19
d_gene: -

CDR3nt: TGTGCCAGCAGCCAATTAGGAGGGGGACGGAATGGCTACACCTTC
CDR3aa: CASSQLGGGRNGYTF
j_gene: TRBJ1-2
abundance: -
v_gene: TRBV3-1/TRBV3-2
d_gene: -

CDR3nt: TGTGCCAGCAGTTTAGGCATGAACACTGAAGCTTTCTTT
CDR3aa: CASSLGMNTEAFF
j_gene: TRBJ1-1
abundance: -
v_gene: TRBV27
d_gene: -

CDR3nt: TGTGCCACCAGCAGAGACATTACTAACTATGGCTACACCTTC
CDR3aa: CATSRDITNYGYTF
j_gene: TRBJ1-2
abundance: -
v_gene: TRBV15
d_gene: -

CDR3nt: TGTGCCAGCAGCTCGGACAGGGTGGTCAATGGCTACACCTTC
CDR3aa: CASSSDRVVNGYTF
j_gene: TRBJ1-2
abundance: -
v_gene: TRBV9
d_gene: TRBD1

CDR3nt: TGTGCCAGCAGCAGGACAGGGGGCAGGAACACTGAAGCTTTCTTT
CDR3aa: CASSRTGGRNTEAFF
j_gene: TRBJ1-1
abundance: -
v_gene: TRBV2
d_gene: TRBD1

CDR3nt: TGTGCCAGCAGTGTTGGTACAGGGTCGGGGTTGGTGAACATTCAGTACTTC
CDR3aa: CASSVGTGSGLVNIQYF
j_gene: TRBJ2-4
abundance: -
v_gene: TRBV4-2
d_gene: -

CDR3nt: TGTGCCAGCAGGGCCGGGCAGGGAAGTACTGAAGCTTTCTTT
CDR3aa: CASRAGQGSTEAFF
j_gene: TRBJ1-1
abundance: once
v_gene: TRBV28
d_gene: -

CDR3nt: TGTGCCAGCAGCTTGTTCCGGGGGAAATACAATGAGCAGTTCTTC
CDR3aa: CASSLFRGKYNEQFF
j_gene: TRBJ2-1
abundance: -
v_gene: TRBV11-1
d_gene: -

CDR3nt: TGTGCCATCAGTGATGATGGGGAAAGATATCAGCCCCAGCATTTT
CDR3aa: CAISDDGERYQPQHF
j_gene: TRBJ1-5
abundance: -
v_gene: TRBV10-3
d_gene: -

CDR3nt: TGTGCCAGCAGCTTAGTGGGCCTAAGGATGCCCTACGAGCAGTACTTC
CDR3aa: CASSLVGLRMPYEQYF
j_gene: TRBJ2-7
abundance: -
v_gene: TRBV13
d_gene: -

CDR3nt: TGTGCCAGCAGCTTCCGGAACACTGAAGCTTTCTTT
CDR3aa: CASSFRNTEAFF
j_gene: TRBJ1-1
abundance: -
v_gene: TRBV7-2
d_gene: -

CDR3nt: TGTGCCAGCAGCTCGGACTTCGCAGATACGCAGTATTTT
CDR3aa: CASSSDFADTQYF
j_gene: TRBJ2-3
abundance: -
v_gene: TRBV7-3
d_gene: -